The 28 T cell receptor beta chains below were found in one sample sequenced in a study of spatial heterogeneity in lung cancer. TCRdb called the 5' RACE reads again in MiXCR, with one record for every CDR3 protein. Altogether about 5,400 distinct CDR3 sequences are present, approximately 33% being singletons, with the ten largest covering 3% to 4.5%. Documented time point: sample taken at primary tumor resection. Unsorted whole RNA samples from tumor, nontumor lung or frozen PBMC were sequenced. Sequenced here: PBMCs, sampled at surgery. Receptors originate from a female donor with early-stage non-small cell lung cancer.

Points on this clonotype: The library was built for alpha chains, so this beta chain is an off-target read and its size means little. The chain has TRBV5-1 and TRBJ2-7, with D perhaps being TRBD1 or TRBD2 (5 bases each). Per germline, CDR1 SGHRS and CDR2 YFSETQ. The V end lost 4 bases, the J end lost 5 bases, and 19 bases lay between the germline ends. The CDR3 runs 15 residues. The CDR3 region is CASSPAGTAVDEQYF. As DNA, the CDR3 is TGCGCCAGCAGCCCGGCAGGGACGGCAGTCGACGAGCAGTACTTC. Supplemented by reference TRBV5-1 and TRBJ2-7, the full variable domain reads KAGVTQTPRYLIKTRGQQVTLSCSPISGHRSVSWYQQTPGQGLQFLFEYFSETQRNKGNFPGRFSGRQFSNSRSEMNVSTLELGDSALYLCASSPAGTAVDEQYFGPGTRLTVT.

This clonotype has more than one count but fewer than ten. This beta chain is a stray read from a library made for alpha chains; its abundance is not meaningful. The chain links TRBV10-3 to TRBJ2-2; TRBD1 or TRBD2 may be the D gene (5 bases each). V shed 2 bases and J shed 4 bases, with 5 bases lying between them. The CDR3 runs 13 residues. CDR1 and CDR2 (germline): ENHRY, SYGVKD. The CDR3 loop is CAISEGGTGELFF. The CDR3, as DNA: TGTGCCATCAGTGAGGGGGGCACCGGGGAGCTGTTTTTT.

In the case of this clonotype: This beta chain appears as a stray read in a library generated for alpha chains; its size is not informative. This chain uses TRBV20-1 with TRBJ2-1; TRBD2 matches 7 bases. Germline trimming cut 8 bases from V and 6 bases from J; bases unmatched to any gene: 10. The CDR3 is 13 residues long. Germline assignment: CDR1 DFQATT and CDR2 SNEGSKA (reference sequence). CDR3 sequence: CSLWGGAGNEQFF. The CDR3 region has the DNA TGCAGTCTTTGGGGAGGGGCCGGCAATGAGCAGTTCTTC.

A remark on this clonotype: Within a library made for alpha chains, this beta chain is off target, and its count is uninformative. The V and J genes are TRBV6-2 or TRBV6-3 and TRBJ2-5; D not resolved. CDR3 length equals 11 residues. V lost 2 bases to trimming and J lost 6 bases, with 4 bases between them. Germline V gene lookup returns CDR1 MNHEY and CDR2 SVGEGT. The CDR3 is CASSYAQTQYF. The CDR3 DNA reads as TGTGCCAGCAGTTACGCGCAGACCCAGTACTTC.

Only a few counts were recorded for this clonotype. As an off-target read in a library built for alpha chains, this beta chain has a frequency of little significance. This chain joins TRBV2 and TRBJ2-1; no clear D. The CDR3 runs to 13 residues. The V and J ends lost 1 base and 0 bases respectively, with 1 base between them. Germline assignment: CDR1 SNHLY and CDR2 FYNNEI. The DNA of the CDR3 is TGTGCCAGCAGTGAAGTCTCCTACAATGAGCAGTTCTTC. Protein: CASSEVSYNEQFF.

Notes on this clonotype: The library was designed around alpha chains, so this beta chain is a stray read whose abundance carries little weight. The chain joins TRBV9 to TRBJ2-3, with D perhaps given as TRBD1 or TRBD2 (6 bases each). The CDR3 covers 16 residues. Trimming took 6 bases from V and 2 from J, leaving 19 bases between them. The germline V gene has CDR1 SGDLS and CDR2 YYNGEE. Here the CDR3 reads CASKKGGQQDTDTQYF. The CDR3 DNA reads TGTGCCAGCAAGAAGGGGGGACAACAGGACACAGATACGCAGTATTTT. The whole variable domain, remainder taken from reference TRBV9 and TRBJ2-3, is DSGVTQTPKHLITATGQRVTLRCSPRSGDLSVYWYQQSLDQGLQFLIQYYNGEERAKGNILERFSAQQFPDLHSELNLSSLELGDSALYFCASKKGGQQDTDTQYFGPGTRLTVL.

As concerns this clonotype: This beta chain is off target for a library built for alpha chains, so its abundance means little. The chain couples TRBV11-3 to TRBJ2-1, with D possibly TRBD2 on 6 matching bases. The CDR3 runs to 13 residues. Trimming pared 5 bases from V and 4 bases from J, leaving 9 bases between. The V gene's germline CDR1 is SGHNT and CDR2 YENEEA. The CDR3 nucleotides read TGTGCCAGCAGCCCTGGAGGGTACAATGAGCAGTTCTTC. This translates into CASSPGGYNEQFF.

Notes on this clonotype: The size of this beta chain means little, since it is a stray read in a library made for alpha chains. V gene TRBV23-1 combines with J gene TRBJ1-5, with 10 bases that match TRBD1. TRBV23-1 is filed as an ORF, its function uncertain. This CDR3 region has 16 residues. Trimming took 7 bases from V and 6 from J; bases not matched to a gene: 12. The CDR3, as DNA: TGCGCCAGCATCACCCCCCGGGACAGGGGTTGTCAGCCCCAGCATTTT. This sequence encodes CASITPRDRGCQPQHF.

This clonotype was seen a few times. This beta chain appears as a stray read in a library generated for alpha chains; its size is not informative. J is TRBJ2-7 and V is TRBV2; no clear D. The CDR3 extends over 14 amino acids. V dropped 8 bases and J dropped 4 bases, with 18 bases sitting between them. Germline V gene data show CDR1 as SNHLY and CDR2 as FYNNEI. CDR3 region: CASLIAQEGYEQYF. The CDR3 DNA reads as TGTGCCAGCCTAATAGCTCAGGAAGGGTACGAGCAGTACTTC.

This clonotype came up a few times. This beta chain is a stray sequence in a library constructed for alpha chains; its clone size is not meaningful. The chain has TRBV20-1 and TRBJ2-2; D remains unclear. The CDR3 extends over 13 amino acids. The germline V and J ends were trimmed by 5 bases and 0 bases, with 7 bases remaining between them. CDR1 is DFQATT, CDR2 SNEGSKA, per germline (reference sequence). The CDR3 here is CSALTTNTGELFF. DNA for the CDR3: TGCAGTGCTCTGACAACGAACACCGGGGAGCTGTTTTTT.

As for this clonotype: Within a library made for alpha chains, this beta chain is off target, and its count is uninformative. The CDR3 sequence: CASSQEMAGELDTQYF. As DNA, the CDR3 is TGTGCCAGCAGCCAAGAGATGGCGGGGGAGTTAGATACGCAGTATTTT. The genes are TRBV3-1 and TRBJ2-3; 7 bases are a match to TRBD2. Germline assignment: CDR1 LGHDT and CDR2 YNNKEL (reference sequence). The CDR3 loop spans 16 amino acids. V was clipped by 0 bases and J by 5 bases; unmatched bases: 8.

This clonotype was observed a handful of times. The library was built for alpha chains, so this beta chain is an off-target read and its size means little. The rearrangement links TRBV11-2 to TRBJ2-7; D not resolved. The CDR3 extends over 15 amino acids. V lost 5 bases and J lost 5, with 19 bases in between. CDR1 and CDR2 (germline): SGHAT, FQNNGV. CDR3 amino acids: CASSLLLRERDEQYF. As DNA, the CDR3 is TGTGCCAGCAGCCTCCTCCTCCGAGAAAGGGACGAGCAGTACTTC. The complete variable domain, with remaining parts taken from reference TRBV11-2 and TRBJ2-7, reads EAGVAQSPRYKIIEKRQSVAFWCNPISGHATLYWYQQILGQGPKLLIQFQNNGVVDDSQLPKDRFSAERLKGVDSTLKIQPAKLEDSAVYLCASSLLLRERDEQYFGPGTRLTVT.

Turning to this clonotype: This beta chain was picked up by a library intended for alpha chains and is off target, so its count carries little meaning. V and J are TRBV12-3 or TRBV12-4 and TRBJ2-1, with 12 bases lining up with TRBD2. The J segment lost 8 bases and the V segment lost 5 bases, leaving 10 bases of the junction unmatched. The CDR3 length is 16 residues. CDR3 protein: CASSPESSGGAYEQFF. CDR3 DNA: TGTGCCAGCAGTCCAGAGTCTAGCGGGGGGGCGTATGAGCAGTTCTTC.

About this clonotype: This beta chain appears as a stray read in a library generated for alpha chains; its size is not informative. V and J are TRBV9 and TRBJ1-6; D is undetermined. Germline-derived CDR1 and CDR2 are SGDLS and YYNGEE. The CDR3 is 13 residues long. Trimming shortened V by 1 base and J by 9 bases, and 8 bases separated the two germline ends. DNA for the CDR3: TGTGCCAGCAGCGTAAGATGGAGTTCACCCCTCCACTTT. Its translation is CASSVRWSSPLHF.

In the case of this clonotype: This beta chain appears as a stray read in a library generated for alpha chains; its size is not informative. The rearrangement joins TRBV12-3 or TRBV12-4 to TRBJ1-3; D uncertain. CDR3 length equals 12 residues. Trimming removed 3 bases from V and 8 bases from J, with 8 bases in between. CDR3 loop: CASSFGGDTIYF. In DNA form, the CDR3 reads TGTGCCAGCAGTTTTGGCGGAGACACCATATATTTT.

Turning to this clonotype: This beta chain came through as a stray read in a library set up for alpha chains, and its size says little. The CDR3 reads CASSSDYYQETQYF. The CDR3 nucleotides read TGTGCCAGCAGCTCTGACTACTACCAAGAGACCCAGTACTTC. The V gene is TRBV5-4, the J gene TRBJ2-5, with D perhaps matching TRBD2 (5 bases). This CDR3 comprises 14 residues. The V end was cut by 3 bases, the J end by 0 bases, with 9 bases between. Germline CDR1 and CDR2: SGHNT and YYREEE (reference sequence).

With regard to this clonotype: In a library made to pick up alpha chains, this beta chain is a stray read with a size that means little. This chain uses TRBV29-1 with TRBJ2-1, with 7 bases fitting TRBD1. The CDR3 has 13 amino acids. Germline loops: CDR1 SQVTM, CDR2 ANQGSEA. V shed 3 bases, J shed 3 bases, and the junction held 2 bases outside the gene matches. The CDR3: CSVDGTDYNEQFF. In DNA, the CDR3 is TGCAGCGTTGACGGGACAGACTACAATGAGCAGTTCTTC.

Points on this clonotype: A library made for alpha chains picked up this beta chain off target, so its size means little. The V call is TRBV12-3 or TRBV12-4, the J call TRBJ2-1; TRBD2 matches 8 bases. The J segment lost 8 bases and the V segment lost 7 bases, leaving 7 bases of the junction unmatched. The CDR3 runs 13 residues. CDR3 sequence (DNA): TGTGCCAGCAAGGTAGCGGGGTTTGATGAGCAGTTCTTC. Encoded protein: CASKVAGFDEQFF.

As regards this clonotype: Because the library targeted alpha chains, this beta chain is an off-target read whose size means little. The V gene is TRBV5-1, the J gene TRBJ2-7; a possible D gene is TRBD2 (6 bases). V lost 5 bases and J lost 4, with 16 bases in between. The CDR3 is 14 amino acids. Germline lookup yields CDR1 SGHRS and CDR2 YFSETQ. The CDR3 region has the DNA TGCGCCAGCAGTTACGGACGGGAGAGGTACGAGCAGTACTTC. It is translated as CASSYGRERYEQYF.

As for this clonotype: Within a library made for alpha chains, this beta chain is off target, and its count is uninformative. This chain joins TRBV20-1 and TRBJ2-3; tentative D call: TRBD2 (6 bases). This CDR3 has 15 amino acids. Trimming took off 3 bases at V and 1 base at J, with 14 bases between the two ends. Germline CDR1 DFQATT, CDR2 SNEGSKA (reference sequence). CDR3: CSASNRREGTDTQYF. DNA for the CDR3: TGCAGTGCTAGCAACCGTAGGGAGGGCACAGATACGCAGTATTTT.

With respect to this clonotype: Being off target in a library aimed at alpha chains, this beta chain has a size of little meaning. This chain connects TRBV19 to TRBJ2-1; TRBD1 is a possible D gene (5 bases). The CDR3 has 17 amino acids. The germline V and J ends were trimmed by 5 bases and 0 bases, with 17 bases remaining between them. Germline CDR1 and CDR2: LNHDA and SQIVND (reference sequence). CDR3 nucleotide sequence: TGTGCCAGTAGTCCTCCCCCAGGGTACGGCTCCTACAATGAGCAGTTCTTC. Translating it yields CASSPPPGYGSYNEQFF.

This clonotype showed up just a few times. Because the library targeted alpha chains, this beta chain is an off-target read whose size means little. V gene TRBV9 combines with J gene TRBJ2-7, with D hard to call. V lost 4 bases and J 3 bases, leaving 11 bases between the germline ends. Germline V gives CDR1 SGDLS, CDR2 YYNGEE. This CDR3 comprises 13 residues. CDR3 DNA sequence: TGTGCCAGCAGCTCAGTAGGCGGCTACGAGCAGTACTTC. Its translation: CASSSVGGYEQYF.

Notes on this clonotype: Germline is not matched at one junction end, which may reflect a read error. The library was built for alpha chains, so this beta chain is an off-target read and its size means little. This chain joins TRBV11-2 and TRBJ1-1; TRBD1 agrees at 9 bases. Germline loops: CDR1 SGHAT, CDR2 FQNNGV. The CDR3 is 15 residues long. CDR3 sequence reads: CASRRTGDPILETRF. The CDR3 DNA sequence: TGTGCCAGCAGGAGGACAGGGGACCCGATCCTCGAGACTAGATTT.

About this clonotype itself: This beta chain is a stray sequence in a library constructed for alpha chains; its clone size is not meaningful. The chain combines TRBV20-1 with TRBJ2-2; TRBD2 matches at 7 bases. This CDR3 is built from 15 residues. CDR1 and CDR2 from the germline V gene are DFQATT and SNEGSKA (reference sequence). J was trimmed by 6 bases and V by 6 bases; bases with no gene match: 13. The CDR3 spells CSAQPGLLSAGELFF. CDR3 coding DNA: TGCAGTGCACAACCGGGACTACTAAGCGCCGGGGAGCTGTTTTTT.

Notes on this clonotype: This beta chain appears as a stray read in a library generated for alpha chains; its size is not informative. CDR3 region: CASSGPLDTQYF. The CDR3 DNA reads as TGTGCCAGCAGCGGTCCCTTGGATACGCAGTATTTT. The chain couples TRBV7-2 to TRBJ2-3; D gene uncertain. CDR1 SGHTA and CDR2 FQGNSA come from the germline V gene. This CDR3 has 12 amino acids. Trimming cost V 5 bases and J 6 bases, with 9 bases left between them.

On this clonotype itself: Since it is a stray read in a library aimed at alpha chains, this beta chain has a size that is not meaningful. The chain combines TRBV3-1 with TRBJ2-1; 9 positions agree with TRBD1. V lost 6 bases, J lost 6 bases, and 3 bases stayed unmatched. The CDR3 loop spans 13 amino acids. Germline V gene lookup returns CDR1 LGHDT and CDR2 YNNKEL (reference sequence). This CDR3 reads CASRDRGGNEQFF. CDR3 in DNA: TGTGCCAGCAGGGACAGGGGTGGCAATGAGCAGTTCTTC.

Worth noting for this clonotype: Within a library made for alpha chains, this beta chain is off target, and its count is uninformative. This CDR3 reads CAWKRGPRPVVDTQYF. DNA of the CDR3: TGTGCCTGGAAAAGGGGGCCGCGACCAGTGGTAGATACGCAGTATTTT. The chain is built from TRBV30 and TRBJ2-3; TRBD1 agrees at 7 bases. The length of the CDR3 is 16 residues. Germline assignment: CDR1 GTSNPN and CDR2 SVGIG (reference sequence). The V and J ends lost 4 bases and 5 bases, in that order; junction bases with no gene match: 15.

This clonotype was seen more than once but under ten times. Because this beta chain is a stray read in a library intended to capture alpha chains, its abundance should not be given much weight. The chain couples TRBV12-3 or TRBV12-4 to TRBJ2-1; D is possibly TRBD1 (5 bases). With 6 bases removed from V and 0 bases from J, the gap between germline ends came to 12 bases. The length of the CDR3 is 15 residues. The CDR3 DNA sequence: TGTGCCAGCAGCCCCAGGGTTAGCTCCTACAATGAGCAGTTCTTC. Translated: CASSPRVSSYNEQFF.